This is a list of T cell receptor beta chains from one sample in a study of shared clonotypes between healthy human individuals. Clones were sequenced by immunoSEQ multiplex PCR, and TCRdb holds only the in-frame ones, with some missing. The table records around 700,000 clones, around 72% of them present only once. Sequencing input: memory CD4+ T cells sorted from blood. Receptor source: a woman aged 25-40 years in good health. The conserved cysteine and the conserved F or W are not part of the CDR3 here.

V	J	CDR3
TRBV28	TRBJ2-2	ASIPLPGPSHTGELF
TRBV30	TRBJ1-2	AWKNQGSPVGT
TRBV7-9	TRBJ1-2	ASRGADGYT
TRBV19	TRBJ1-2	ASSTGRRGQQDYGYT
TRBV5-1	TRBJ2-5	ASSFGTGEETQY
TRBV7-2	TRBJ2-3	ASSLGGGGTDTQY
TRBV28	TRBJ2-6	ASSFNRAGANVLT
TRBV19	TRBJ1-5	ASGDRHRDQPQH
TRBV18	TRBJ2-2	ASSPDHRRPNTGELF
TRBV2	TRBJ1-2	ASSVDENGYT
TRBV7-2	TRBJ2-1	ASSLSVLAEYNEQF
TRBV29-1	TRBJ1-2	SVSTGDGYT
TRBV11-2	TRBJ2-5	ASSFVRETQY
TRBV7-8	TRBJ1-5	ASSLQGIGNQPQH
TRBV6-1	TRBJ2-7	ASGTPGQGHEQY
TRBV7-3	TRBJ2-1	ASSSGNSYNEQF
TRBV27	TRBJ1-2	ASSFGGYT
TRBV7-9	TRBJ2-3	ASRKDLAGESDTQY
TRBV5-1	TRBJ2-3	ASSLGQTPRTDTQY